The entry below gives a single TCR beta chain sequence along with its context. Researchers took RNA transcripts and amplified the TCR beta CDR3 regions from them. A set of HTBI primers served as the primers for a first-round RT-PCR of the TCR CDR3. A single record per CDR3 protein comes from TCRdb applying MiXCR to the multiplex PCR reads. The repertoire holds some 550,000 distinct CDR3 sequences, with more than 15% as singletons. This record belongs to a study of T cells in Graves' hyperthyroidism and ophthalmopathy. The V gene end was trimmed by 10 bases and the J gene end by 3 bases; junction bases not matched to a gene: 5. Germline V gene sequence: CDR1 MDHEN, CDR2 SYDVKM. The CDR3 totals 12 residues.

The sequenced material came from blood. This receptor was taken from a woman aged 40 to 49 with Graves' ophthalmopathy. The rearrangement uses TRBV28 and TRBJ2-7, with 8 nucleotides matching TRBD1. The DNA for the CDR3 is TGTGCCATACAGGGGGTTCGCTACGAGCAGTACTTC. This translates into CAIQGVRYEQYF.